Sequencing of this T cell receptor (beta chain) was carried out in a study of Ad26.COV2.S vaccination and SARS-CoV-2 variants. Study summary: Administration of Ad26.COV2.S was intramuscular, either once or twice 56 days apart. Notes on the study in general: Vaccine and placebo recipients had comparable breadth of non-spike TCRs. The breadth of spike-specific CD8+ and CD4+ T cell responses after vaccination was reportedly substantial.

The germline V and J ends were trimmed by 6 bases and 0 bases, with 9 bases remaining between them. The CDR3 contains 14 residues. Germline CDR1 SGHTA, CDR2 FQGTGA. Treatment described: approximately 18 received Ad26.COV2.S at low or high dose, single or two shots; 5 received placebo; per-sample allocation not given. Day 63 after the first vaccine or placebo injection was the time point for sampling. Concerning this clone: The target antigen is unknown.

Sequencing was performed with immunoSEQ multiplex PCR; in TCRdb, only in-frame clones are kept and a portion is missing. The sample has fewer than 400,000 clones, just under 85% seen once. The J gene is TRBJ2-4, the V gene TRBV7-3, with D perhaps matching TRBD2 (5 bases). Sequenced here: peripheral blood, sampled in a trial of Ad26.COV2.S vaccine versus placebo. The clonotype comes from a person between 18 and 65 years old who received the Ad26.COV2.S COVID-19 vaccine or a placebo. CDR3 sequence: CASRAGLAKNIQYF. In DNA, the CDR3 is TGTGCCAGCAGGGCAGGACTAGCCAAAAACATTCAGTACTTC.